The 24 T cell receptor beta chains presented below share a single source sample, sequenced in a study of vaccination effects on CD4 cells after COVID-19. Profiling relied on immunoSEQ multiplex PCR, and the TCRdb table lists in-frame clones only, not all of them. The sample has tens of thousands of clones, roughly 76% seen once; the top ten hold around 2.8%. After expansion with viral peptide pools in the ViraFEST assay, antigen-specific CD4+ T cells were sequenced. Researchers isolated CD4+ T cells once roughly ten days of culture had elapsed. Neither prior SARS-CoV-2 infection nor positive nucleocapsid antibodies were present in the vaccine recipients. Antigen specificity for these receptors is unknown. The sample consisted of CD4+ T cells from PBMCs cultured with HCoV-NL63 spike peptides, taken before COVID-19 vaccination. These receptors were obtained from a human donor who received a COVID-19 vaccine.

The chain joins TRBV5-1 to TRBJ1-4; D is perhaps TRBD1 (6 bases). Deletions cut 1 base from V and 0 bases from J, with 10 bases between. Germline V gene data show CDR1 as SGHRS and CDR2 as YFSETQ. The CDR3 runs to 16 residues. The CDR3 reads CASSLQGTATNEKLFF. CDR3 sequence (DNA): TGCGCCAGCAGCTTGCAGGGGACTGCAACTAATGAAAAACTGTTTTTT.

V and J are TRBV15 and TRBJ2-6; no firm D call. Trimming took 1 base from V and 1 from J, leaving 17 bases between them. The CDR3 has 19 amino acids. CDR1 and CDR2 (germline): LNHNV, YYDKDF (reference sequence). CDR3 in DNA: TGTGCCACCAGCAGAGCAGGTTACTTAGGCTCTTCTGGGGCCAACGTCCTGACTTTC. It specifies CATSRAGYLGSSGANVLTF.

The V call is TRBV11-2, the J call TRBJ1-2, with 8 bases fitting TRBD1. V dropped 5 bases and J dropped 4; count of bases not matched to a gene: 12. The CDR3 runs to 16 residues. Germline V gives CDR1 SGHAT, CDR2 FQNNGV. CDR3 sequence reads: CASSQLPGQDSYGYTF. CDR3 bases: TGTGCCAGCAGCCAACTACCGGGACAGGATAGCTATGGCTACACCTTC.

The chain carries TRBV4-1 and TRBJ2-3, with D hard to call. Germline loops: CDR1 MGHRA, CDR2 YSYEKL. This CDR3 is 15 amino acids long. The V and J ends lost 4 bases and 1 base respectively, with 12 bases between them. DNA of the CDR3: TGCGCCAGCAGCCGAGTACACTCCGGCACAGATACGCAGTATTTT. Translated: CASSRVHSGTDTQYF.

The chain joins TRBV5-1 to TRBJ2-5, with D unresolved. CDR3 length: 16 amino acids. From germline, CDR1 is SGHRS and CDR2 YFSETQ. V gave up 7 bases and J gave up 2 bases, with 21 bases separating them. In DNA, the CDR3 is TGCGCCAGCTCGCAGGACGGCGACCAGTTTCAAGAGACCCAGTACTTC. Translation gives CASSQDGDQFQETQYF. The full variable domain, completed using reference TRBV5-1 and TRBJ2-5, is KAGVTQTPRYLIKTRGQQVTLSCSPISGHRSVSWYQQTPGQGLQFLFEYFSETQRNKGNFPGRFSGRQFSNSRSEMNVSTLELGDSALYLCASSQDGDQFQETQYFGPGTRLLVL.

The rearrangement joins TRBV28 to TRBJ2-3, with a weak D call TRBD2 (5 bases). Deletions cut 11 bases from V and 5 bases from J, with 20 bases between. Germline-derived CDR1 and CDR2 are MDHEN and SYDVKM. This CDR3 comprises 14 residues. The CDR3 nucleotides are TGTGCCTGCAATAGAACTAGTGGCATAGATACGCAGTATTTT. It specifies CACNRTSGIDTQYF.

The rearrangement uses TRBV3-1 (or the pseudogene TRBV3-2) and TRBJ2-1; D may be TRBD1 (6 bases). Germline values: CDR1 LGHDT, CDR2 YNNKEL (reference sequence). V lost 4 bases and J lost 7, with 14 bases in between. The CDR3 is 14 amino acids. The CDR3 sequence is CASSRVQGGNEQFF. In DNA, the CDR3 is TGTGCCAGCAGCCGTGTACAGGGTGGGAATGAGCAGTTCTTC.

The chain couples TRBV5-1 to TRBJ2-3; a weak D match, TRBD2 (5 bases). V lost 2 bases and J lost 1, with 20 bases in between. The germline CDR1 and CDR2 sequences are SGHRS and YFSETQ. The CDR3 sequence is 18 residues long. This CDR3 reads CASSFSPSAGIRTDTQYF. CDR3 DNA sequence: TGCGCCAGCAGCTTTTCCCCAAGTGCCGGGATTCGCACAGATACGCAGTATTTT.

The CDR3 DNA is TGTGCCAGCAGAGGGCGGCCCAATCAGCCCCAGCATTTT. Translating it yields CASRGRPNQPQHF. This chain connects TRBV6-7 to TRBJ1-5; D is unresolved. TRBV6-7 is placed among ORFs of uncertain function. This CDR3 has 13 amino acids. Trimming cost V 6 bases and J 3 bases, with 9 bases left between them.

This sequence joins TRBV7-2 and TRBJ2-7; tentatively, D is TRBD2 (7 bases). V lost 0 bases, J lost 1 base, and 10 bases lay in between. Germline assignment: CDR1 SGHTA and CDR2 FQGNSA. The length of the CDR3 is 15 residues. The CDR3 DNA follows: TGTGCCAGCAGCTTAGCGGGGGGGGCTTCCTACGAGCAGTACGTC. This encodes CASSLAGGASYEQYV.

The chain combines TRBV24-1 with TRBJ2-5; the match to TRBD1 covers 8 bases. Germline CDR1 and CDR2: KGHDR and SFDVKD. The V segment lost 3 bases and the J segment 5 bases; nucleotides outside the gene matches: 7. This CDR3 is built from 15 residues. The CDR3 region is CATSDPRDRKETQYF. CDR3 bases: TGTGCCACCAGTGATCCCCGGGACAGGAAGGAGACCCAGTACTTC.

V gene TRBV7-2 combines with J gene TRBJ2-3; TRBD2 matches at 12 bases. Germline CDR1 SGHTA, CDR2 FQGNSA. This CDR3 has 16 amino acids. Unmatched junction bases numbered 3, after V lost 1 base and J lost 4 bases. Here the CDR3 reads CASSLVASGGADTQYF. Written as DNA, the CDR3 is TGTGCCAGCAGCTTAGTCGCTAGCGGGGGGGCAGATACGCAGTATTTT.

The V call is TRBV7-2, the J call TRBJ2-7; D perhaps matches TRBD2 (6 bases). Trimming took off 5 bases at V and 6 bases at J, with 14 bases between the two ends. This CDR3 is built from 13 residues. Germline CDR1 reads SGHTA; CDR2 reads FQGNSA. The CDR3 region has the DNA TGTGCCAGCAGCGCGACTAGATCTGGCGAGCAGTACGTC. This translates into CASSATRSGEQYV.

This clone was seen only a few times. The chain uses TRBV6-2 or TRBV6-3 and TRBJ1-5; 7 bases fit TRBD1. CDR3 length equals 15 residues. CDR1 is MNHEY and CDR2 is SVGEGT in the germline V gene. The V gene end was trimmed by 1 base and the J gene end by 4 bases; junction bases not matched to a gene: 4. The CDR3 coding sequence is TGTGCCAGCAGTTACTTGGGACAGCTTAATCAGCCCCAGCATTTT. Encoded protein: CASSYLGQLNQPQHF.

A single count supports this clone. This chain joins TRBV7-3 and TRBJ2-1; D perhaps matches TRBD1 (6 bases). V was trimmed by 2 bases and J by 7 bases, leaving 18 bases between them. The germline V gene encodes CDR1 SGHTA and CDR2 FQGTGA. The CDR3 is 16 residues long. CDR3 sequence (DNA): TGTGCCAGCAGCTTAGGTTCCAGGGGAACTCATAATGAGCAGTTCTTC. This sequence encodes CASSLGSRGTHNEQFF.

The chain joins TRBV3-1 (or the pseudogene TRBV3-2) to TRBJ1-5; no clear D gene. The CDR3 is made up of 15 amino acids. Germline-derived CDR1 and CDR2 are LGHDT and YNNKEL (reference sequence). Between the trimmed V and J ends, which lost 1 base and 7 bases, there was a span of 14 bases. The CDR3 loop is CASSQGMTNGQPQHF. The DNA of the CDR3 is TGTGCCAGCAGCCAAGGGATGACAAACGGACAGCCCCAGCATTTT.

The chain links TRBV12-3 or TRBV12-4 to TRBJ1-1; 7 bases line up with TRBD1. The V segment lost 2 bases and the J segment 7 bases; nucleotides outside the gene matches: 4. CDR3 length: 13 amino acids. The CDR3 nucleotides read TGTGCCAGCAGTTTAAGGACAGGCCATGAAGCTTTCTTT. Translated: CASSLRTGHEAFF.

The CDR3 nucleotides are TGTGCCAGCAGTGAATTCGGACCTACTAGCACAGATACGCAGTATTTT. Translation: CASSEFGPTSTDTQYF. V gene TRBV6-1 combines with J gene TRBJ2-3, with D hard to call. Deletions cut 2 bases from V and 0 bases from J, with 12 bases between. This CDR3 contains 16 residues. Germline V CDR1 and CDR2: MNHNS, SASEGT.

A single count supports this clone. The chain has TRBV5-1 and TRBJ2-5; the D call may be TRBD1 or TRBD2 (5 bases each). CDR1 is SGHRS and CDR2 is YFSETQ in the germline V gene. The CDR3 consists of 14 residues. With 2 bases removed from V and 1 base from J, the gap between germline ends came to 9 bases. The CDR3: CASSLGTIQETQYF. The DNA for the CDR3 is TGCGCCAGCAGCTTAGGGACGATCCAAGAGACCCAGTACTTC.

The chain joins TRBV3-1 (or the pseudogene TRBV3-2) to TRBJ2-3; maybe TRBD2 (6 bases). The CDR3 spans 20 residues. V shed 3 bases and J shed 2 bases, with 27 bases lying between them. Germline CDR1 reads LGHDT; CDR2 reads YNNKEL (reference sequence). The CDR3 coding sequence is TGTGCCAGCAGCCAGAAGGGGTCTACGACGGCAAGCGGGTTCACAGATACGCAGTATTTT. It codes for CASSQKGSTTASGFTDTQYF.

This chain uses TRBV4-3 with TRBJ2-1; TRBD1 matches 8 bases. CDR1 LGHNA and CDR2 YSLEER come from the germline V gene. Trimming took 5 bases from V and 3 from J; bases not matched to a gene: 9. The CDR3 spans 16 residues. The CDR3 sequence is CASSYGRDRNYNEQFF. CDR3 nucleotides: TGCGCCAGCAGCTATGGCCGGGACAGGAACTACAATGAGCAGTTCTTC.

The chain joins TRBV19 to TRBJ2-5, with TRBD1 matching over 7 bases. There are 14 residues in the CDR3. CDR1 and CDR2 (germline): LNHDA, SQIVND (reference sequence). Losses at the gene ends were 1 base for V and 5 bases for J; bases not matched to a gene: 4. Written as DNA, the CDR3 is TGTGCCAGTAGTATAGGAGGGGGCGCGGAGACCCAGTACTTC. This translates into CASSIGGGAETQYF.

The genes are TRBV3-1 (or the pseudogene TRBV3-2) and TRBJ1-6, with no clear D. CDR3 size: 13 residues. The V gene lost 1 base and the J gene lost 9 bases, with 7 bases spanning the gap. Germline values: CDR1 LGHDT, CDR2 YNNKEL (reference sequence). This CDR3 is CASSQGWTSPLHF. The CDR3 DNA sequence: TGTGCCAGCAGCCAAGGGTGGACTTCACCCCTCCACTTT.

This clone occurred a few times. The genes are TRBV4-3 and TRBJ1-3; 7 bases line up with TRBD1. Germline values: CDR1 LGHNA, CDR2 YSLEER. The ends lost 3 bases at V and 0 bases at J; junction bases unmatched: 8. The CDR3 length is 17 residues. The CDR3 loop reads CASSQKTGPSSGNTIYF. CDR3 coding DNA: TGCGCCAGCAGCCAGAAGACAGGGCCGAGCTCTGGAAACACCATATATTTT.